The following is a T cell receptor beta chain sequence with its context. This CDR3 has 14 amino acids. The V gene's germline CDR1 is SQVTM and CDR2 ANQGSEA. V was pared by 6 bases and J by 4 bases, with 18 bases between. The data were taken from a study of sequential checkpoint blockade in melanoma. As for the study in general: Randomization was 1:1 between first-line nivolumab→ipilimumab and ipilimumab→nivolumab. Maintenance nivolumab came after either treatment sequence.

Some clones are missing from TCRdb's copy, which holds only in-frame ones; the method was immunoSEQ multiplex PCR. Of 15,000 to 20,000 clones in the sample, 67% were seen once. As to treatment: randomized to nivolumab then ipilimumab (arm A) or the reverse (arm B). Sorted cells were live CD3+CD8+, lacking CD19 and CD56, from PBMCs. Material: CD8+ T cells sorted from blood (inferred from file names), obtained from a patient given nivolumab and ipilimumab in sequence. The source of this sequence is a human donor with melanoma. This chain joins TRBV29-1 and TRBJ2-5; tentatively, D is TRBD2 (7 bases). This CDR3 reads CSVAEGGAGETQYF. Written as DNA, the CDR3 is TGCAGCGTCGCAGAGGGGGGGGCGGGAGAGACCCAGTACTTC.